Reported below is one TCR beta chain. The antigen is unknown. At one boundary the junction diverges from the germline segment, which might be a read error. Germline loops: CDR1 LGHNA, CDR2 YNFKEQ. CDR3 length: 19 amino acids. With 60 Vbeta and 13 Jbeta primers, the PCR was carried out. Assay used: immunoSEQ multiplex PCR; TCRdb lists only in-frame clones, some missing. Its clone listing holds some 200,000 clones. This entry belongs to a study of cytomegalovirus exposure and HLA in healthy donors. Study as a whole: Counted in an early data release were about 86 million unique TCRs from HLA-typed donors.

Study-wide points: Indistinguishable V segments such as TRBV6-2 and TRBV6-3 were excluded.

This TCR was sampled from a girl aged 2 to 9 in good health and CMV-seropositive. Material: PBMCs. The chain recombines TRBV4-2 with TRBJ2-7, with 7 positions matching TRBD2. The CDR3 bases are TGTGCCAGCAGCCAAGAACTTCCGAGTGGTGGCGGGAGCCCTCACGAATTAGGCTTC. Translating gives CASSQELPSGGGSPHELGF.